This passage covers 18 T cell receptor beta chains from one sample sequenced in a study of T cells in Graves' hyperthyroidism and ophthalmopathy (dated by TCRdb to 2018 to 2020). Library prep was done by multiplex PCR. Sequencing relied on an Illumina HiSeq 2000. TCR beta CDR3 regions were amplified from RNA transcripts. The first round of RT-PCR for the TCR CDR3 was performed with the HTBI primer set and the Qiagen OneStep RT-PCR kit. TCRdb reanalyzed the raw reads on its own, using fastp at Q25 for trimming and MiXCR for clone calling, and kept in-frame beta chains. Identical CDR3 protein sequences are pooled into one entry, listed with their most common genes and DNA. The sample table contains more than 300,000 distinct CDR3 sequences; only one count was recorded for 17% of them. The ten largest clonotypes hold 34% of the sample. What was sequenced was blood. The receptors here all came from a woman aged 25 to 45 with Graves' hyperthyroidism that later progressed to Graves' ophthalmopathy.

This clonotype was detected ten times or more. The chain combines TRBV6-1 with TRBJ2-5, with 7 bases aligning to TRBD1. J was trimmed by 3 bases and V by 6 bases; bases with no gene match: 13. Germline V gene data show CDR1 as MNHNS and CDR2 as SASEGT. This CDR3 is 16 amino acids long. The CDR3 spells CASRRDSFGIKETQYF. The CDR3 DNA sequence: TGTGCCAGCAGACGGGACAGTTTTGGGATTAAAGAGACCCAGTACTTC.

This clonotype has ten or more counts. The rearrangement joins TRBV11-2 to TRBJ2-5, with TRBD2 matching over 9 bases. Looked up from germline, CDR1 is SGHAT and CDR2 is FQNNGV. V was clipped by 1 base and J by 6 bases; unmatched bases: 9. The CDR3 has 16 amino acids. The CDR3 DNA reads as TGTGCCAGCAGCTTAGGGTCTAGCGGGGTTCGGCAGACCCAGTACTTC. Translated: CASSLGSSGVRQTQYF. The variable domain in full, with the rest retrieved from reference TRBV11-2 and TRBJ2-5, is EAGVAQSPRYKIIEKRQSVAFWCNPISGHATLYWYQQILGQGPKLLIQFQNNGVVDDSQLPKDRFSAERLKGVDSTLKIQPAKLEDSAVYLCASSLGSSGVRQTQYFGPGTRLLVL.

This clonotype came up many times. CDR3: CATNARGLYTGELFF. The CDR3 DNA is TGTGCCACCAACGCAAGGGGGCTGTACACCGGGGAGCTGTTTTTT. This chain connects TRBV24-1 to TRBJ2-2; 7 nucleotides agree with TRBD1. V trimming: 8 bases; J trimming: 3 bases; junction bases outside the gene matches: 8. The CDR3 runs to 15 residues. The germline V gene encodes CDR1 KGHDR and CDR2 SFDVKD.

This clonotype was observed a few times. This chain joins TRBV9 and TRBJ1-1; D is undetermined. Between the trimmed V and J ends, which lost 0 bases and 4 bases, there was a span of 4 bases. The CDR3 loop spans 12 amino acids. Germline CDR1 is SGDLS and CDR2 is YYNGEE. The CDR3 nucleotides are TGTGCCAGCAGCGTAGTGACCACTGAAGCTTTCTTT. This encodes CASSVVTTEAFF.

As for this clonotype: This sequence may be a read error, since a much larger clone differs from it by one base. The chain carries TRBV12-3 or TRBV12-4 and TRBJ1-1, with 7 bases that match TRBD1. The J segment lost 4 bases and the V segment lost 5 bases, leaving 10 bases of the junction unmatched. The CDR3 runs to 15 residues. Here the CDR3 DNA reads TGTGCCAGCAGTCTCCGACAGGGACTGAGCACTGAAGCTTTCTTT. This translates into CASSLRQGLSTEAFF.

This clonotype was seen many times. The V gene is TRBV6-1, the J gene TRBJ2-5; D uncertain. Germline V lookup: CDR1 MNHNS, CDR2 SASEGT. CDR3 length: 15 residues. Trimming took 7 bases from V and 4 from J, leaving 19 bases between them. CDR3 sequence: CASTVGPSGRETQYF. The CDR3 DNA reads TGTGCCAGCACCGTCGGCCCGAGTGGGCGAGAGACCCAGTACTTC.

This clonotype was found many times. The CDR3 coding sequence is TGTGCCAGCAGTTACAGCCCCTACGAGCAGTACTTC. Residues: CASSYSPYEQYF. The chain combines TRBV28 with TRBJ2-7; D is undetermined. Germline loops: CDR1 MDHEN, CDR2 SYDVKM. V was pared by 4 bases and J by 2 bases, with 6 bases between. The CDR3 sequence is 12 residues long.

This clonotype occurred many times. The V gene is TRBV12-3 or TRBV12-4, the J gene TRBJ2-7; 11 bases map to TRBD2. Losses at the gene ends were 3 bases for V and 5 bases for J; bases not matched to a gene: 12. The CDR3 runs 17 residues. The CDR3 is CASSLGPDSGGDNEQYF. As DNA, the CDR3 is TGTGCCAGCAGTTTGGGCCCTGATAGCGGGGGGGATAACGAGCAGTACTTC.

This clonotype has a count of ten or more. In nucleotides, the CDR3 is TGTGCCAGCAGCCCCCTCGCGGGAGGAGTCTACGAGCAGTACTTC. It translates to CASSPLAGGVYEQYF. The chain recombines TRBV14 with TRBJ2-7, with TRBD2 matching over 8 bases. The CDR3 runs 15 residues. CDR1 and CDR2 from the germline V gene are SGHDN and FVKESK. V was pared by 4 bases and J by 3 bases, with 8 bases of the junction left unmatched.

This rearrangement joins TRBV28 to TRBJ1-2; 8 bases align to TRBD1. CDR1 is MDHEN and CDR2 is SYDVKM in the germline V gene. The CDR3 totals 16 residues. Trimming at V came to 6 bases and at J to 3 bases, leaving 12 bases not matched to a gene. CDR3 in DNA: TGTGCCAGCAGCCAAGATTGGACAGGGATGGACTATGGCTACACCTTC. Amino acid sequence: CASSQDWTGMDYGYTF.

This clonotype was recorded at least ten times. CDR3: CASSEQGYGELFF. The CDR3 nucleotides read TGTGCCAGCAGCGAGCAAGGGTACGGGGAGCTGTTTTTT. V usage is TRBV7-9 and J usage is TRBJ2-2; D is unresolved. The CDR3 extends over 13 amino acids. The ends were cut back, 5 bases at V and 7 bases at J, with 11 bases in the middle. Germline-derived CDR1 and CDR2 are SEHNR and FQNEAQ (reference sequence).

The chain carries TRBV6-1 and TRBJ1-1; D unresolved. Looked up from germline, CDR1 is MNHNS and CDR2 is SASEGT. V was cut by 6 bases and J by 6 bases, with 14 bases left in between. There are 13 residues in the CDR3. In DNA, the CDR3 is TGTGCCAGCAGGGTCTTCGGCGACGCTGAAGCTTTCTTT. Its translation: CASRVFGDAEAFF.

The chain links TRBV2 to TRBJ2-7, with no clear D. Germline assignment: CDR1 SNHLY and CDR2 FYNNEI. The CDR3 sequence is 15 residues long. Trimming removed 6 bases from V and 11 bases from J, with 26 bases in between. The chain's CDR3 is CASSFGQTSPSQKYF. The CDR3 nucleotides are TGTGCCAGCAGCTTTGGTCAGACAAGTCCCAGCCAGAAGTACTTC.

The sample holds many counts of this clonotype. The rearrangement uses TRBV28 and TRBJ1-4; no reliable D call. There are 17 residues in the CDR3. Germline V CDR1 and CDR2: MDHEN, SYDVKM. V was cut by 3 bases and J by 2 bases, with 16 bases left in between. The CDR3 DNA sequence: TGTGCCAGCAGTTTTCCCCCCGGAGAAGGGACTAATGAAAAACTGTTTTTT. This codes for CASSFPPGEGTNEKLFF.

This clonotype was counted many times. The V call is TRBV20-1, the J call TRBJ2-2; maybe TRBD2 (5 bases). V lost 0 bases and J 5 bases, leaving 16 bases between the germline ends. This CDR3 has 16 residues. CDR1 and CDR2 (germline): DFQATT, SNEGSKA (reference sequence). The DNA for the CDR3 is TGCAGTGCTAGAGATGTGGAGGCGGGTTGGACCGGGGAGCTGTTTTTT. It codes for CSARDVEAGWTGELFF.

This clonotype was observed at least ten times. J is TRBJ1-1 and V is TRBV3-1, with 9 bases that match TRBD1. Trimming took 8 bases from V and 4 from J; bases not matched to a gene: 8. This CDR3 is 14 amino acids long. The germline CDR1 and CDR2 sequences are LGHDT and YNNKEL (reference sequence). CDR3 sequence reads: CASGDRASGTEAFF. The CDR3, as DNA: TGTGCCAGCGGGGACAGGGCATCCGGCACTGAAGCTTTCTTT.

Many counts were recorded for this clonotype. This sequence joins TRBV27 and TRBJ1-1; tentatively, D is TRBD1 (5 bases). The CDR3 loop spans 15 amino acids. The germline V gene encodes CDR1 MNHEY and CDR2 SMNVEV (reference sequence). The ends were cut back, 5 bases at V and 1 base at J, with 14 bases in the middle. CDR3 residues: CASSLGGLGNTEAFF. The CDR3 bases are TGTGCCAGCAGTCTGGGGGGATTAGGGAACACTGAAGCTTTCTTT.

Many counts were recorded for this clonotype. The CDR3 reads CASLQGADTQYF. In nucleotides, the CDR3 is TGTGCCAGCTTACAGGGGGCGGATACGCAGTATTTT. This sequence joins TRBV12-3 or TRBV12-4 and TRBJ2-3, with TRBD1 matching 9 bases. The CDR3 is 12 residues long. V was clipped by 8 bases and J by 6 bases; unmatched bases: 3.